The 9 T cell receptor beta chains listed next were all sequenced from one sample in a study of glioma-infiltrating T cells. Using RNA template, CDR3s of TCR alpha and beta were amplified with iRepertoire arm-PCR. MiXCR, applied by TCRdb to the multiplex PCR reads, yields one record per CDR3 protein. Among some 16,000 distinct CDR3 sequences, 55% to 75% were seen once, and the ten largest hold approximately 40%. Sample: glioma tissue, nonneoplastic brain tissue, or PBMCs (not recorded which). The source is a human donor with low-grade glioma or glioblastoma, undergoing nonglioma brain surgery, or in good health (not recorded which).

This clonotype appeared a few times. The V gene is TRBV6-2 or TRBV6-3, the J gene TRBJ1-6; D gene ambiguous. The CDR3 has 12 residues. The V gene's germline CDR1 is MNHEY and CDR2 SVGEGT. V shed 2 bases and J shed 7 bases, with 3 bases lying between them. The CDR3 DNA sequence: TGTGCCAGCAGTTACGGGAATTCACCCCTCCACTTT. Protein sequence: CASSYGNSPLHF.

V and J are TRBV29-1 and TRBJ1-5, with unresolved D. Germline V gene lookup returns CDR1 SQVTM and CDR2 ANQGSEA. CDR3 size: 12 residues. V gave up 4 bases and J gave up 4 bases, with 8 bases separating them. The CDR3 reads CSVVWGNQPQHF. The CDR3, as DNA: TGCAGCGTTGTATGGGGAAATCAGCCCCAGCATTTT.

This chain connects TRBV29-1 to TRBJ2-5, with D maybe TRBD2 (6 bases). The V end was cut by 7 bases, the J end by 2 bases, with 14 bases between. The CDR3 has 13 amino acids. Germline assignment: CDR1 SQVTM and CDR2 ANQGSEA. The CDR3 protein is CSGSIAVQETQYF. CDR3 DNA sequence: TGCAGCGGGAGCATAGCGGTACAAGAGACCCAGTACTTC.

The chain combines TRBV7-2 with TRBJ1-1; maybe TRBD1 (5 bases). The ends were cut back, 5 bases at V and 0 bases at J, with 10 bases in the middle. The CDR3 totals 14 residues. The germline gives CDR1 SGHTA, CDR2 FQGNSA. CDR3 loop: CASSVGPMNTEAFF. CDR3 nucleotide sequence: TGTGCCAGCAGCGTGGGACCCATGAACACTGAAGCTTTCTTT.

This rearrangement joins TRBV28 to TRBJ2-3; possible D gene TRBD1, 6 bases. The CDR3 sequence is 15 residues long. Germline-derived CDR1 and CDR2 are MDHEN and SYDVKM. V lost 7 bases and J 3 bases, leaving 17 bases between the germline ends. This CDR3 reads CASNLQGASTDTQYF. The CDR3 DNA is TGTGCCAGCAATCTACAGGGTGCATCAACAGATACGCAGTATTTT.

The sample holds many counts of this clonotype. This chain connects TRBV9 to TRBJ1-1; 10 bases map to TRBD1. The CDR3 contains 14 residues. Losses at the gene ends were 3 bases for V and 7 bases for J; bases not matched to a gene: 6. The V gene's germline CDR1 is SGDLS and CDR2 YYNGEE. CDR3 nucleotides: TGTGCCAGCAGCGCCTCGACAGGGGGCTTTGAAGCTTTCTTT. It specifies CASSASTGGFEAFF.

A note on this clonotype: A much larger clone lies a single base off, so this may be a read error. This chain connects TRBV15 to TRBJ1-1; the D gene is possibly TRBD1 (5 bases). Looked up from germline, CDR1 is LNHNV and CDR2 is YYDKDF (reference sequence). V was cut by 8 bases and J by 7 bases, with 20 bases left in between. The CDR3 has 14 amino acids. CDR3 nucleotide sequence: TGTGCCACCCGGGGAAGGGTGGGGCACTTTGAAGCTTTCTTT. Residues: CATRGRVGHFEAFF.

By proportion, this clonotype is hyperexpanded. This CDR3 reads CASSFDRNTEAFF. CDR3 in DNA: TGTGCCAGCAGTTTCGACAGGAACACTGAAGCTTTCTTT. The gene calls are TRBV28 and TRBJ1-1; TRBD1 might be the D (5 bases). Germline V lookup: CDR1 MDHEN, CDR2 SYDVKM. The germline V and J ends were trimmed by 3 bases and 1 base, with 6 bases remaining between them. The length of the CDR3 is 13 residues.

This chain uses TRBV7-9 with TRBJ1-3; the match to TRBD1 covers 8 bases. Germline V CDR1 and CDR2: SEHNR, FQNEAQ (reference sequence). CDR3 size: 14 residues. V was clipped by 6 bases and J by 2 bases; unmatched bases: 3. The CDR3 DNA reads TGTGCCAGCAGTCGACAGGGGCCTGGAAACACCATATATTTT. Its translation is CASSRQGPGNTIYF. Using reference TRBV7-9 and TRBJ1-3 for the parts outside the CDR3, the full variable domain is DTGVSQNPRHKITKRGQNVTFRCDPISEHNRLYWYRQTLGQGPEFLTYFQNEAQLEKSRLLSDRFSAERPKGSFSTLEIQRTEQGDSAMYLCASSRQGPGNTIYFGEGSWLTVV.